Below are 2 T cell receptor beta chains sequenced from a single sample in a study of shared clonotypes between healthy human individuals. Repertoires were generated with immunoSEQ multiplex PCR, while TCRdb's copy carries only in-frame clones and drops some. The sample lists just under 95,000 clones; 68% were seen once. What was sequenced was memory CD8+ T cells sorted from blood. The subset: CD45RO+ cells pooled with CCR7-negative TemRA cells. These receptors all come from a man aged 25 to 40 in good health.

The rearrangement uses TRBV5-1 and TRBJ2-7; 9 nucleotides match TRBD2. The CDR3 consists of 15 residues. The germline gives CDR1 SGHRS, CDR2 YFSETQ. Germline trimming cut 4 bases from V and 2 bases from J; bases unmatched to any gene: 7. The CDR3 reads CASSPGPSGTYEQYF. CDR3 DNA: TGCGCCAGCAGCCCCGGCCCTAGCGGGACCTACGAGCAGTACTTC.

The J gene is TRBJ2-5, the V gene TRBV25-1; D may be TRBD2 (7 bases). Trimming shortened V by 3 bases and J by 3 bases, and 11 bases separated the two germline ends. The CDR3 is made up of 14 amino acids. Germline-derived CDR1 and CDR2 are MGHDK and SYGVNS. The CDR3, as DNA: TGTGCCAGCAGTGACGGAGGGGGGGAAGAGACCCAGTACTTC. This gives the protein CASSDGGGEETQYF.